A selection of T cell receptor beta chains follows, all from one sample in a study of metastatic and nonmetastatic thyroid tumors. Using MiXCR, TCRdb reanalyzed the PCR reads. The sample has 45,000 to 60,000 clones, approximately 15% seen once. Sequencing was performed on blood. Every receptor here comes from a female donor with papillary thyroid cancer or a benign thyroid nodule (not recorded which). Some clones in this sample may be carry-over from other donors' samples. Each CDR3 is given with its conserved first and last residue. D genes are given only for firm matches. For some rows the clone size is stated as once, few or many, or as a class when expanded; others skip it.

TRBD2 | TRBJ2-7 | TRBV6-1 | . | CASSEGTSGSYEQYF | TGTGCCAGCAGTGAAGGGACTAGCGGATCCTACGAGCAGTACTTC
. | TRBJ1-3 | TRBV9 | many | CASSVYNRSGNTIYF | TGTGCCAGCAGCGTGTACAACCGCTCTGGAAACACCATATATTTT
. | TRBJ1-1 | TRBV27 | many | CASSSTTGRLEAFF | TGTGCCAGCAGTTCCACGACAGGACGTTTAGAAGCTTTCTTT
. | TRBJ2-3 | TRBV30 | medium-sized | CAWTSGSLTDTQYF | TGTGCCTGGACTTCCGGCAGCCTCACAGATACGCAGTATTTT
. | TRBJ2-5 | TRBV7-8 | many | CASSHGRLQETQYF | TGTGCCAGCAGCCACGGACGGCTCCAAGAGACCCAGTACTTC
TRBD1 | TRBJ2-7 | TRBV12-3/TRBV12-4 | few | CASSYRGLEQYF | TGTGCCAGCAGTTACAGGGGGCTTGAGCAGTACTTC
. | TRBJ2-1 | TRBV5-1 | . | CASSFAPWCPYNEQFF | TGCGCCAGCAGCTTTGCCCCATGGTGCCCCTACAATGAGCAGTTCTTC
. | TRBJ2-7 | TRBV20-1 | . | CSPQGGEQYF | TGCAGCCCCCAGGGGGGGGAGCAGTACTTC
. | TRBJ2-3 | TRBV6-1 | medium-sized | CASSEGGAAVGTQYF | TGTGCCAGCAGTGAAGGGGGGGCTGCGGTCGGGACGCAGTATTTT
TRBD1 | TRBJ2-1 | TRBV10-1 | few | CTSSEGTGGHEQFF | TGCACCAGCAGCGAGGGGACAGGGGGACATGAGCAGTTCTTC
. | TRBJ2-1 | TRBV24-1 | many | CATSGPLQNEQFF | TGTGCCACCAGCGGGCCCCTCCAAAATGAGCAGTTCTTC
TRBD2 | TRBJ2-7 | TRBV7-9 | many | CASSPTSGSSYEQYF | TGTGCCAGCAGCCCAACTAGCGGCAGCTCCTACGAGCAGTACTTC
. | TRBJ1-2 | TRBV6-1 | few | CASSEVGCTYGYTF | TGTGCCAGCAGTGAAGTGGGTTGTACATATGGCTACACCTTC
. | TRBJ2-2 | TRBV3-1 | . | CASSAVRVAGELFF | TGTGCCAGCAGCGCTGTGCGGGTGGCCGGGGAGCTGTTTTTT
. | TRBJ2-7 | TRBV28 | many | CASSPRGGWPYEQYF | TGTGCCAGCAGCCCAAGGGGAGGTTGGCCCTACGAGCAGTACTTC
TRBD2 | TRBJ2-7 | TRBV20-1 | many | CSAGTSGRGGGEQYF | TGCAGTGCTGGGACTAGCGGGAGAGGGGGCGGGGAGCAGTACTTC
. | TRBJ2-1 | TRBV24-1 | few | CATRESGGWFF | TGTGCCACCAGGGAAAGTGGCGGCTGGTTCTTC
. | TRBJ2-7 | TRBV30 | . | CAWRLDRPYEQYF | TGTGCCTGGAGGCTCGACAGGCCCTACGAGCAGTACTTC
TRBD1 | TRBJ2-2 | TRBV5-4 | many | CASSLGGARQGELFF | TGTGCCAGCAGCTTAGGGGGCGCCCGCCAAGGGGAGCTGTTTTTT
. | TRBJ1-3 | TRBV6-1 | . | CASSPPWNPGNTIYF | TGTGCCAGCAGCCCCCCCTGGAATCCTGGAAACACCATATATTTT
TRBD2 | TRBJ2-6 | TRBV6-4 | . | CASSEREGANVLTF | TGTGCCAGCAGTGAGCGGGAGGGGGCCAACGTCCTGACTTTC
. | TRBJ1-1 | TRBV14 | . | CASSQDFDRVTNTEAFF | TGTGCCAGCAGCCAAGATTTCGACAGAGTAACTAACACTGAAGCTTTCTTT
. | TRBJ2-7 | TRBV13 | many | CASSLRSYEQYF | TGTGCCAGCAGCCTCCGCTCCTACGAGCAGTACTTC
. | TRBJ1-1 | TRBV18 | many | CASSSRNTEAFF | TGTGCCAGCTCATCCCGAAACACTGAAGCTTTCTTT
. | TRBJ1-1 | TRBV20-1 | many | CSAPYRTAEAFF | TGCAGTGCTCCCTACCGGACAGCTGAAGCTTTCTTT
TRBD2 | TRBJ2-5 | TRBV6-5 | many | CASSYSGSGQETQYF | TGTGCCAGCAGTTACTCTGGTAGCGGGCAAGAGACCCAGTACTTC
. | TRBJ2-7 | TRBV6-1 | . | CSSRGPRLEQYF | TGTTCCAGCAGAGGACCCAGGCTCGAGCAGTACTTC
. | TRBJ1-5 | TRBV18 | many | CASSLDSSYSNQPQHF | TGTGCCAGCTCCCTGGACAGTTCATATAGCAATCAGCCCCAGCATTTT
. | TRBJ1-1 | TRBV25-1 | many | CASSEFGAADTEAFF | TGTGCCAGCAGTGAATTTGGGGCGGCGGACACTGAAGCTTTCTTT
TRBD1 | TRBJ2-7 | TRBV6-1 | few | CASTRRSVTGYHEHYF | TGTGCCAGCACTCGAAGGTCCGTGACAGGGTATCACGAGCATTACTTC
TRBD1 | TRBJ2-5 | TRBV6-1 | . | CASSGSWTGVQESQETKYF | TGTGCCAGCAGTGGATCCTGGACAGGGGTCCAAGAATCTCAAGAGACCAAGTACTTC
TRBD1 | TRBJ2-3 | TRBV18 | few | CASSRDRVLDASTDTQYF | TGTGCCAGCTCAAGGGACAGGGTTCTTGACGCTAGCACAGATACGCAGTATTTT
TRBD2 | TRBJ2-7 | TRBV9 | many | CASSVPSGSGEQYF | TGTGCCAGCAGCGTACCTAGCGGGAGCGGGGAGCAGTACTTC
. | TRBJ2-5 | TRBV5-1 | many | CASSWGGEETQYF | TGCGCCAGCAGCTGGGGCGGGGAAGAGACCCAGTACTTC
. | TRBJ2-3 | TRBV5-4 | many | CASSSVGDTQYF | TGTGCCAGCAGCTCTGTGGGGGATACGCAGTATTTT
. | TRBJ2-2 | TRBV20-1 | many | CSARGGADFAGELFF | TGCAGTGCTAGGGGGGGGGCAGATTTCGCCGGGGAGCTGTTTTTT
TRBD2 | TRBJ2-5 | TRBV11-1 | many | CASSLIGTSGRETQYF | TGTGCCAGCAGCTTAATAGGGACTAGCGGGAGAGAGACCCAGTACTTC
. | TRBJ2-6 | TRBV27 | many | CASSSGGANVLTF | TGTGCCAGCAGTTCTGGTGGGGCCAACGTCCTGACTTTC
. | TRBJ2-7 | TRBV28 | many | CASSSVWRGEQYF | TGTGCCAGCAGTTCCGTCTGGCGCGGCGAGCAGTACTTC
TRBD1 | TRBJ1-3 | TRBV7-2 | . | CASSLAFQGATSSGNTIYF | TGTGCCAGCAGCTTAGCGTTCCAGGGGGCGACTTCCTCTGGAAACACCATATATTTT
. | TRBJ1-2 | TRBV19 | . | CARNLGVHRAYCCTF | .
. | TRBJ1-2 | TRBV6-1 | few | CASSVARVGYCYTF | TGTGCCAGCAGTGTTGCACGAGTGGGGTATTGCTACACCTTC
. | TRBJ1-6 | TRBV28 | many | CASSLRLSPLHF | TGTGCCAGCAGTTTACGCCTTTCACCCCTCCACTTT
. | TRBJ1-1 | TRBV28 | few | CASSTTMGLAEAFF | TGTGCCAGCAGCACGACGATGGGGCTTGCTGAAGCTTTCTTT